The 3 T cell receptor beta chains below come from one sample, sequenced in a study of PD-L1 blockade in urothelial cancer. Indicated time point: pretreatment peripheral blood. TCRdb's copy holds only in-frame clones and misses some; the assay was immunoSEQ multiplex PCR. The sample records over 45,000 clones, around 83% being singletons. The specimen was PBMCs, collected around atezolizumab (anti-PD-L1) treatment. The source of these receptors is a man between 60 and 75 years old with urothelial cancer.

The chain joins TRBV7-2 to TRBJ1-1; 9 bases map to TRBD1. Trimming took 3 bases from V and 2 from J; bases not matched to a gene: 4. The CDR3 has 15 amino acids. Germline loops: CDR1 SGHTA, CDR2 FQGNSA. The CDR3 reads CASSFATGGNTEAFF. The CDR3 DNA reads TGTGCCAGCAGCTTTGCGACAGGGGGAAACACTGAAGCTTTCTTT.

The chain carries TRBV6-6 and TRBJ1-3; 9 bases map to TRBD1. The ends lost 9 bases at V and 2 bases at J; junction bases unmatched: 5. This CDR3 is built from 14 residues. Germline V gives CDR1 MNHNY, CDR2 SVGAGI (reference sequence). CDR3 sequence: CASLTGGPGNTIYF. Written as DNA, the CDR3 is TGTGCCAGTCTTACAGGGGGCCCTGGAAACACCATATATTTT.

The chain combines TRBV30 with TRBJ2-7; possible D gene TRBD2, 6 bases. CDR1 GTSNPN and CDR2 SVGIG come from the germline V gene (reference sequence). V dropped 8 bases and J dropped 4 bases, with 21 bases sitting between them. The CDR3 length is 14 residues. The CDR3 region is CAGDARAGRYEQYF. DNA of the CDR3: TGTGCCGGGGACGCCCGGGCGGGACGGTACGAGCAGTACTTC.